Detailed here is one T cell receptor (beta chain). The Seattle patients joined while their infection was active and were tracked longitudinally afterward. Germline V gene data show CDR1 as SGHTS and CDR2 as YDEGEE. The ends were cut back, 5 bases at V and 5 bases at J, with 9 bases in the middle. This CDR3 is built from 12 residues. This entry is derived from a study of blood T cell repertoires in COVID-19. The protocol was immunoSEQ multiplex PCR, while the TCRdb copy is restricted to in-frame clones and leaves out a portion. The data contain 300,000 to 400,000 clones, approximately 89% of them singletons.

The chain recombines TRBV5-8 with TRBJ2-3, with a tentative D call TRBD2 (5 bases). Sequenced input: peripheral blood. This TCR derives from an older woman with COVID-19, enrolled during active disease. CDR3: CASSLTRDTQYF. CDR3 coding DNA: TGTGCCAGCAGTCTTACTAGAGATACGCAGTATTTT.